This T cell receptor beta chain was found in a study of cytomegalovirus exposure and HLA in healthy donors. Study-wide results and caveats: TRBV6-2, TRBV6-3 and some other V segments were unresolvable in 87-base-pair reads. Later analysis showed most CMV-associated TCR beta chains appearing HLA-restricted.

Germline values: CDR1 SGHVS, CDR2 FNYEAQ. The CDR3 covers 16 residues. V lost 4 bases, J lost 6 bases, and 5 bases stayed unmatched. Researchers ran the PCR with 60 Vbeta and 13 Jbeta primers. Sequencing used immunoSEQ multiplex PCR; TCRdb keeps in-frame clones, though not all of them. The data include approximately 150,000 clones; the top ten clones carry around 1.7%. On this clone: As yet, its antigen is unknown.

The origin of this receptor is a woman aged 45-59 years in good health and CMV-seronegative. The chain has TRBV7-6 and TRBJ2-1, with 14 bases identical to TRBD2. Sequencing was performed on PBMCs. The DNA for the CDR3 is TGTGCCAGCAGCTCAGGACTAGCGGGAGGCGGCAATGAGCAGTTCTTC. Its translation: CASSSGLAGGGNEQFF.